Given below is one T cell receptor beta chain in context. This record comes from a study of T cells in severe cutaneous drug reactions. About the research overall: Enrolled patients had probable or definite SJS/TEN or DRESS per RegiSCAR.

The iRepertoire multiplex PCR system with TCR subtype-specific primers built both bulk and single-cell libraries. Bulk TCR libraries started from roughly 100-500 ng RNA per sample. TCRdb derives one entry per CDR3 protein from the multiplex PCR reads, leaving out DNA. This repertoire includes about 10,000 distinct CDR3 sequences. The patients sequenced had a carbamazepine-induced Stevens-Johnson syndrome or toxic epidermal necrolysis reaction. Per germline, CDR1 DFQATT and CDR2 SNEGSKA (reference sequence). The CDR3 loop spans 15 amino acids. The genes are TRBV20-1 and TRBJ2-5; TCRdb proposes TRBD1, but this gene call is untestable without DNA. Sequences were obtained from cells from a skin blister. This receptor was obtained from a human donor with Stevens-Johnson syndrome, a severe cutaneous drug reaction. CDR3 loop: CSANLDSFTVETQYF.